This T cell receptor beta chain was recovered during a study of cytomegalovirus exposure and HLA in healthy donors. PCR primers comprised 60 Vbeta and 13 Jbeta primers. Generated by immunoSEQ multiplex PCR, the TCRdb table keeps only in-frame clones and is missing some. This repertoire includes 170,000 or so clones. Trimming took 4 bases from V and 2 from J; bases not matched to a gene: 1. Germline V CDR1 and CDR2: SGHNT, YYREEE (reference sequence). This CDR3 has 14 residues. The genes are TRBV5-4 and TRBJ1-3; 9 nucleotides match TRBD1. The sequence was collected from a man aged 25 to 45 in good health and CMV-seronegative. Material: PBMCs. The CDR3 nucleotides read TGTGCCAGCAGCCGGACAGGGGCTGGAAACACCATATATTTT. This codes for CASSRTGAGNTIYF.